The 9 T cell receptor beta chains below were found in one sample sequenced in a study of vaccination and CD4 T cells after COVID-19. The sample's treatment: approximately nine-day PBMC culture with coronavirus spike peptide pools or control peptides (ViraFEST assay). During the years 2011-2018, before the COVID-19 pandemic, the unexposed donor's CD4+ T cells were collected. Oncomine TCR Beta short-read sequencing was applied to DNA from cultured CD4+ T cells. Scientists extracted genomic DNA from CD4+ T cells grown in culture. TCRdb re-called the PCR reads with MiXCR, one entry per CDR3 protein. The sample shows approximately 9,000 distinct CDR3 sequences, 30% to 45% of them seen only once. These receptors are not linked to any known antigen. Sequencing was carried out using CD4+ T cells from blood, cultured in vitro. These TCRs come from a human donor in good health.

The rearrangement joins TRBV7-2 to TRBJ1-1; D may be TRBD1 (6 bases). V lost 5 bases and J 5 bases, leaving 21 bases between the germline ends. The germline gives CDR1 SGHTA, CDR2 FQGNSA. The CDR3 extends over 16 amino acids. CDR3 nucleotides: TGTGCCAGCAGCCTACACATAAACAGGGAGGGGACTGAAGCTTTCTTT. Protein product: CASSLHINREGTEAFF.

J is TRBJ2-7 and V is TRBV20-1; D not resolved. The CDR3 extends over 14 amino acids. Germline V gives CDR1 DFQATT, CDR2 SNEGSKA (reference sequence). The V end was cut by 4 bases, the J end by 2 bases, with 15 bases between. The CDR3 DNA follows: TGCAGTGCTATCTATGACCGGCGAGCCTACGAGCAGTACTTC. Its translation: CSAIYDRRAYEQYF.

The sample holds a few counts of this clonotype. J is TRBJ2-1 and V is TRBV7-6; 9 bases map to TRBD2. V dropped 1 base and J dropped 8; count of bases not matched to a gene: 15. This CDR3 spans 18 amino acids. Germline V gene lookup returns CDR1 SGHVS and CDR2 FNYEAQ. The CDR3 region is CASSLGYQREAGGDEQFF. The CDR3 nucleotides are TGTGCCAGCAGCTTAGGGTACCAGCGGGAGGCGGGGGGCGATGAGCAGTTCTTC.

The chain has TRBV15 and TRBJ2-3, with 7 positions matching TRBD2. The CDR3 is 17 residues long. With 1 base clipped from V and 5 bases from J, the junction kept 12 bases outside the gene matches. Germline values: CDR1 LNHNV, CDR2 YYDKDF (reference sequence). Here the CDR3 reads CATSRGYAGDGRDTQYF. Here the CDR3 DNA reads TGTGCCACCAGCAGAGGCTATGCGGGAGACGGGAGAGATACGCAGTATTTT.

CDR3 coding DNA: TGTGCCAGCAGTCCCCGACAGGGTGGGGGCAATGAGCAGTTCTTC. Amino acid sequence: CASSPRQGGGNEQFF. The chain couples TRBV27 to TRBJ2-1; 7 bases match TRBD1. The CDR3 totals 15 residues. Germline trimming cut 5 bases from V and 6 bases from J; bases unmatched to any gene: 10. The V gene's germline CDR1 is MNHEY and CDR2 SMNVEV (reference sequence).

The V call is TRBV2, the J call TRBJ2-7, with 11 bases aligning to TRBD1. The ends lost 5 bases at V and 2 bases at J; junction bases unmatched: 5. The CDR3 consists of 15 residues. CDR1 is SNHLY, CDR2 FYNNEI, per germline. This CDR3 reads CASSTGTGGAYEQYF. In DNA form, the CDR3 reads TGTGCCAGCAGTACCGGGACAGGGGGGGCCTACGAGCAGTACTTC.

The CDR3 is CASSQADRDPWGYTF. The CDR3 nucleotides read TGCGCCAGCAGCCAAGCCGACAGGGACCCCTGGGGCTACACCTTC. V gene TRBV4-3 combines with J gene TRBJ1-2; 7 bases line up with TRBD1. The length of the CDR3 is 15 residues. With V trimmed by 1 base and J by 8 bases, 10 bases remained unmatched. Germline CDR1 reads LGHNA; CDR2 reads YSLEER.

This chain connects TRBV6-1 to TRBJ1-1, with TRBD1 as a possible D gene (6 bases). Looked up from germline, CDR1 is MNHNS and CDR2 is SASEGT. The CDR3 covers 12 residues. The ends were cut back, 8 bases at V and 3 bases at J, with 10 bases in the middle. The CDR3 bases are TGTGCCAGCCACAGGGAGGACACTGAAGCTTTCTTT. Translating it yields CASHREDTEAFF.

This clonotype showed up just a few times. V is TRBV2 and J is TRBJ2-2; 7 bases align to TRBD2. The CDR3 runs 14 residues. The germline V gene encodes CDR1 SNHLY and CDR2 FYNNEI. Unmatched junction bases numbered 3, after V lost 5 bases and J lost 3 bases. CDR3 nucleotides: TGTGCCAGCAGTCGACTAGCCTACACCGGGGAGCTGTTTTTT. This codes for CASSRLAYTGELFF.